This T cell receptor (beta chain) derives from a study of cytomegalovirus exposure and HLA in healthy donors. Method: immunoSEQ multiplex PCR; TCRdb's copy keeps in-frame clones and lacks some. The sample has some 330,000 clones, approximately 90% seen once. The donors belonged to the roughly 120-subject validation cohort, separate from the roughly 710-subject first cohort. The material sequenced was PBMCs. The receptor comes from a woman between 18 and 29 years old in good health and CMV-seronegative.

Written as DNA, the CDR3 is TGTGCCAGCAACCCGTGGGGAGTAGCGGACACCGGGGAGCTGTTTTTT. This sequence encodes CASNPWGVADTGELFF. The V gene is TRBV7-9, the J gene TRBJ2-2; the D gene is possibly TRBD2 (6 bases). V gave up 7 bases and J gave up 3 bases, with 18 bases separating them. Germline V gene data show CDR1 as SEHNR and CDR2 as FQNEAQ (reference sequence). The CDR3 sequence is 16 residues long.